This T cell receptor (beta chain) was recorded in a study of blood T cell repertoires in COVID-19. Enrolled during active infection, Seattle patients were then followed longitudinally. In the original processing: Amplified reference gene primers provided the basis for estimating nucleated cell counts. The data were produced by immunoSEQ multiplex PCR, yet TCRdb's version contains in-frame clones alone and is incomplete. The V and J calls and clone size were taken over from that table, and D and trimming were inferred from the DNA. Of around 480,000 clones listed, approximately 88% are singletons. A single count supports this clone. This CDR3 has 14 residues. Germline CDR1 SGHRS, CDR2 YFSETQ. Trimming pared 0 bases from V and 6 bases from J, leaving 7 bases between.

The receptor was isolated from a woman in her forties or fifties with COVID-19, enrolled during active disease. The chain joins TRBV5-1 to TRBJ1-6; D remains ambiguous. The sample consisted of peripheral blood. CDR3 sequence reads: CASSLDSLNSPLHF. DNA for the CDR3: TGCGCCAGCAGCTTGGACAGTCTTAATTCACCCCTCCACTTT.